Given below is one T cell receptor (beta chain) in context. The table lists this clonotype with many counts. The antigen this receptor binds is unknown. Base qualities are not recorded, but no much larger clone differs from it by a single base. To prepare the library, PCR was applied. Sequencing was carried out with an Illumina HiSeq 2500. TCR libraries were prepared with molecular barcoding, using unique molecular identifiers to normalize TCRbeta repertoire quantification. The public reads were run again by TCRdb, first through fastp at Q25 and then through MiXCR, and only productive beta chains were kept. Rows merge per CDR3 protein into single entries with the most common DNA and genes. The sample table contains 490,000 or so distinct CDR3 sequences; only one count was recorded for approximately 12% of them. In total, the top ten clones hold about 6% of the sample. The sample originates from a study of T-cell reconstitution after alpha-beta-depleted transplantation in children (dated by TCRdb to about 2016). Describing the broader study: T-cell immune reconstitution after TCRalphabeta/CD19-depleted allogeneic hematopoietic cell transplantation in children was quantitatively tracked in the study by means of TCR repertoire profiling.

Reading from cysteine to phenylalanine, the CDR3 counts 16 amino acids. The entry retains the CDR3 DNA only, 48 bases that are in frame from base 1. Trimming takes 7 bases off V and 10 bases off J; junction bases not matched to a gene: 18. This sequence was found in a human donor who donated a stem cell graft to a child with combined immunodeficiency. Sequenced material: PBMCs from the stem cell graft donor, taken from the stem cell graft. The chain was built from TRBV12-3 or TRBV12-4 and TRBJ2-1; 8 of the junction bases match TRBD2. CDR3 protein: CASTSRAGTSGVEQFF. The bases are TGTGCCAGCACCTCAAGGGCCGGGACTAGTGGCGTGGAGCAGTTCTTC.